This T cell receptor beta chain was sequenced during a study of OX40 agonist ivuxolimab in advanced cancers. For the study at large: Patients were treated with ivuxolimab, an agonistic anti-OX40 (CD134) antibody. General study findings and limits: The study observed clonal expansion of CD4+ and CD8+ blood T cells by week 6 at 0.1 to 3.0 mg/kg. Those patients achieving a partial response at 0.1-3.0 mg/kg showed among the lowest clonal expansion.

Blood sampling took place at baseline, cycle 4 day 1, and cycle 7 day 1. The germline V and J ends were trimmed by 0 bases and 2 bases, with 7 bases remaining between them. This CDR3 spans 15 amino acids. Per germline, CDR1 MNHEY and CDR2 SVGAGI. Notes on this clone: The antigen remains unidentified.

Assay: immunoSEQ multiplex PCR; the TCRdb copy retains only in-frame clones and omits some. The repertoire holds about 48,000 clones, with around 90% as singletons. The chain is built from TRBV6-5 and TRBJ2-2; D gene uncertain. The clonotype was recovered from an adult with an advanced solid tumor such as melanoma, head and neck, liver or kidney cancer. Sequencing was performed on CD4+ or CD8+ T cells sorted from blood, taken in a trial of the OX40 agonist ivuxolimab. The DNA of the CDR3 is TGTGCCAGCAGTTACTCAGGGCCCAACACCGGGGAGCTGTTTTTT. Its protein product is CASSYSGPNTGELFF.